Listed here is a single TCR beta chain. Its cognate antigen has yet to be identified. Base qualities are not at hand, and no much larger clone is one base apart. The data originate from a study of shared clonotypes between healthy human individuals (dated by TCRdb to about 2020). Concerning the study at large: The cohort included three men and a couple of women between 18 and 49 years of age. The study deeply sequenced blood TCR repertoires of about 5 healthy adults to estimate repertoire size and the extent of clonotype sharing between individuals. Libraries were prepared and TCR repertoires were sequenced by different laboratories using diverse techniques, in order to increase sequencing depth and limit assay-specific biases. Each donor's leukapheresis produced roughly between about 0.8 and 8.9 billion PBMCs. Per donor, three plates each were used for CD4 naive and CD4 memory, two for CD8 naive, and one for CD8 memory.

The donors were healthy, HIV-negative adults with no recently reported acute infections or vaccinations. Every donor was a Caucasian adult living in Nashville, Tennessee, USA. CD4+ T cells were enriched by magnetic negative selection, after which naive cells were positively selected on CD45RA and the negative fraction was taken as the memory subset. Blood was collected by leukapheresis, and PBMCs were isolated by Ficoll-Histopaque density gradient centrifugation and then cryopreserved in liquid nitrogen vapor phase. Purity and quantity of every magnetically sorted T cell population were checked by analytical flow cytometry. Each sorted fraction had its genomic DNA isolated and then quantified by UV absorbance on a Nanodrop 2000c. TCR CDR3 regions were amplified from genomic DNA by multiplex PCR using the deep immunoSEQ assay. Extracted genomic DNA from each cell subset was spread evenly across all wells of several immunoSEQ 96-well plates, with each plate serving as a replicate. For sorted subsets, each replicate PCR was loaded with 200 ng genomic DNA, equivalent to approximately 33,000 T cell genomes. Purified libraries were quantified with a Qubit 3.0 fluorometer, sized on a Bioanalyzer 2100, and re-quantified with the KAPA Library Quantification kit. Every immunoSEQ 96-well plate was sequenced on a dedicated single-read 150-cycle Illumina NextSeq 550 flow cell. Per the original workflow: Because the immunoSEQ output included only junctional sequences and no quality scores, the filtering could not be the same as the filtering used for full-length reads. To assign V/J genes and CDR3, sequences were annotated using PyIR, a Python wrapper for IgBLAST v1.9, with IMGT germline references. Reads with weak V/J assignments (E-value above 1e-6), missing CDR3, stop codons, out-of-frame junctions, or ambiguous translated residues were removed. V3J clonotypes were defined as sequences sharing the same inferred V gene, J gene, and CDR3 amino acid sequence. Percentage overlap between repertoires was calculated by dividing the number of shared unique clonotypes by the size of the smaller repertoire. Richness of each repertoire was evaluated using RTK rarefaction, the Chao1 estimator, and Recon v2.1 estimates of unobserved clonotypes. For all TCRbeta clonotypes obtained by the gDNA method from a handful of donors, generation probabilities were computed with OLGA. The table comes from immuneACCESS by way of TCRdb, which keeps in-frame sequences with V and J called. Part of the clones is missing from these tables; in studies checked, under half for an unresolved V gene and the rest for unknown reasons. V and J calls and clone size are those listed in that table; D and trimming were worked out from the DNA. The sample table records fewer than 1.8 million clones; 98% of these occur just once. The top ten hold about 0.4% of the sample.

From the germline V gene (reference sequence), CDR1 is MNHEY and CDR2 is SMNVEV. Taken from cysteine to phenylalanine, the CDR3 has 14 residues. Just CDR3 DNA is preserved here, 42 bases in frame from base 1. V loses 6 bases of germline sequence and J loses 4 bases, and the interval between the two ends is 12 bases. Overall study results and their limits: Sampling was restricted to blood, and TCR repertoires in tissue are likely to differ from TCR repertoires in blood. Pairwise subsampling led to the expectation that sequencing depth would affect the degree of clonotype sharing among donors. Across a handful of donors, roughly 5.1% of naive CD4, more than 3% of naive CD8, 2.3% of memory CD4, and roughly 0.4% of memory CD8 clonotypes were shared. Estimated clonotype richness was generally larger for naive than for memory subsets. Because the study included a small number of donors, the genetic and exposure-history diversity represented was limited. Compared with non-shared clonotypes, the clonotypes found in all four sorted-subset donors had higher generation probabilities. Incomplete sequencing was indicated by rarefaction of sorted-subset datasets, despite the large sequencing depth.

This clonotype originated in a man aged 30 to 39 in good health. The chain employs TRBV27 and TRBJ2-2; the D region possibly corresponds to TRBD1 (6 bases align). Sequences were obtained from naive CD4+ T cells sorted from blood. Interpreted using the paper, the cell subset or site label stands for: CD45RA+ positively selected. The CDR3 reads as follows: CASRIQGPTGELFF. In nucleotides, the sequence is TGTGCCAGCAGAATACAGGGTCCCACCGGGGAGCTGTTTTTT.